This T cell receptor beta chain derives from a study of blood T cell dynamics during melanoma immunotherapy. Overall study context: Patients with metastatic melanoma got pembrolizumab or nivolumab-ipilimumab as first-line care.

A fixed DNA input of about 0.35 ug was used per bulk PBMC sample. Some clones are missing from TCRdb's copy, which holds only in-frame ones; the method was immunoSEQ multiplex PCR. The sample yields approximately 15,000 clones, 70% to 90% seen once. The time point here: pre-treatment baseline. Blood was drawn before treatment and at week 3 after checkpoint blockade. Apart from a couple of fast progressors, RECIST 1.1 response was judged 12 weeks post-infusion. This CDR3 contains 17 residues. After removal of 7 bases from V and 1 base from J, the junction contained 8 bases not matched to a gene. Germline loops: CDR1 LNHDA, CDR2 SQIVND (reference sequence).

The gene calls are TRBV19 and TRBJ1-3; 12 bases fit TRBD1. The clonotype originates from a human donor with melanoma. Sequencing was performed on blood, taken from a patient treated with checkpoint blockade. DNA for the CDR3: TGTGCCAGTACACCGGGACAGGGGGCCTGGTCTGGAAACACCATATATTTT. This codes for CASTPGQGAWSGNTIYF. The variable domain in full, completed from reference TRBV19 and TRBJ1-3, reads DGGITQSPKYLFRKEGQNVTLSCEQNLNHDAMYWYRQDPGQGLRLIYYSQIVNDFQKGDIAEGYSVSREKKESFPLTVTSAQKNPTAFYLCASTPGQGAWSGNTIYFGEGSWLTVV.